The 14 T cell receptor beta chains below come from one sample, sequenced in a study of T cells expressing NK-cell markers. No DNA is given; TCRdb re-called the 5' RACE reads and lists each CDR3 protein once. The sample holds 300,000 to 450,000 distinct CDR3 sequences. The specimen sequenced was blood T cells: a sorted CD56 or NKG2C T cell subset, CD4+ or CD8+ T cells, or bulk PBMC T cells (not recorded which). The receptors were sampled from a man aged 18 to 69 in good health.

This chain links TRBV9 with TRBJ2-7; TCRdb's D gene call, TRBD2, goes unchecked for lack of DNA. The CDR3 totals 15 residues. Germline V gene lookup returns CDR1 SGDLS and CDR2 YYNGEE. CDR3 region: CASSPQTGLLYEQYF.

The chain joins TRBV3-1 to TRBJ2-5. The germline CDR1 and CDR2 sequences are LGHDT and YNNKEL (reference sequence). The CDR3 sequence is 13 residues long. The CDR3 loop is CASSRRGLETQYF.

The chain is built from TRBV6-1 and TRBJ1-1; TCRdb's assignment of TRBD1 cannot be checked, as there is no DNA. Germline V gene lookup returns CDR1 MNHNS and CDR2 SASEGT. The CDR3 is made up of 16 amino acids. The CDR3 loop reads CASSPSPGQVNTEAFF.

V gene TRBV5-1 combines with J gene TRBJ1-1; TCRdb picks TRBD1, but there is no DNA to check that call. Per the germline V gene, CDR1 is SGHRS and CDR2 is YFSETQ. This CDR3 is built from 14 residues. The CDR3 here is CASSVGQSGTEAFF.

CDR3 loop: CASSQVLAGITDTQYF. The genes are TRBV4-1 and TRBJ2-3; TCRdb designates TRBD2, a call that cannot be tested without DNA. Per germline, CDR1 MGHRA and CDR2 YSYEKL. CDR3 size: 16 residues.

The V call is TRBV18, the J call TRBJ1-1; TCRdb's D call, TRBD1, is unchecked because there is no DNA. Germline V gives CDR1 KGHSH, CDR2 LQKENI. The CDR3 extends over 16 amino acids. The CDR3 spells CASSPSDRLSNTEAFF.

This sequence joins TRBV11-2 and TRBJ2-7; checking the TCRdb D call of TRBD1 is not possible without DNA. Looked up from germline, CDR1 is SGHAT and CDR2 is FQNNGV. This CDR3 is 17 amino acids long. The CDR3 reads CASSSPGGAGSSYEQYF.

The chain couples TRBV12-3 or TRBV12-4 to TRBJ2-7; absent DNA, TCRdb's TRBD1 call cannot be checked. This CDR3 region has 14 residues. CDR3 residues: CASTDRVVHYEQYF.

V and J are TRBV28 and TRBJ1-4; the TCRdb D gene call, TRBD1, has no DNA to confirm it. The CDR3 extends over 18 amino acids. Germline CDR1 MDHEN, CDR2 SYDVKM. CDR3 protein: CASSRRTGVGTTNEKLFF.

The chain joins TRBV6-2 or TRBV6-3 to TRBJ1-5; TCRdb returns TRBD1, unconfirmable since there is no DNA. The CDR3 sequence is 15 residues long. The germline V gene encodes CDR1 MNHEY and CDR2 SVGEGT. The CDR3 protein is CASSYGGGGDQPQHF.

The chain joins TRBV12-3 or TRBV12-4 to TRBJ1-6. CDR3 size: 12 residues. The CDR3 sequence: CATSGYNSPLHF.

The chain combines TRBV20-1 with TRBJ2-1; TCRdb selects TRBD1, and the lack of DNA leaves this call unchecked. Germline-derived CDR1 and CDR2 are DFQATT and SNEGSKA (reference sequence). This CDR3 region has 15 residues. The CDR3 loop reads CSARDSGGQGTRQFF.

The chain employs TRBV4-2 and TRBJ1-5. CDR1 and CDR2 from the germline V gene are LGHNA and YNFKEQ. The CDR3 is 13 amino acids. The chain's CDR3 is CASSQAWDQPQHF.

CDR3 sequence: CASSTGRTEWGETQYF. This rearrangement joins TRBV6-1 to TRBJ2-5; TCRdb reports TRBD1, a call that lacks DNA to check it against. CDR1 and CDR2 from the germline V gene are MNHNS and SASEGT. The CDR3 consists of 16 residues.